The T cell receptor (beta chain) under discussion was sequenced for a study of graft-versus-host responses after intestinal transplantation. Study as a whole: As for transplant type, recipients had multivisceral, liver-intestinal, or isolated intestinal grafts. Recipients were all induced with anti-thymocyte globulin, then given tacrolimus and steroids for about three years.

Measured with immunoSEQ multiplex PCR; TCRdb has only the in-frame clones, and not every one. The table has approximately 9,000 clones, about 27% seen once. Upon completion of the reaction, proliferating CFSE-low responders, both CD3+CD4+ and CD3+CD8+, were sorted. The germline CDR1 and CDR2 sequences are SGDLS and YYNGEE. The V and J ends lost 5 bases and 2 bases, in that order; junction bases with no gene match: 8. The CDR3 extends over 15 amino acids. This clonotype originated in a human patient who received an intestinal transplant. Sequences were derived from alloreactive CD4+ T cells from a mixed lymphocyte reaction culture, sampled before intestinal transplant. Subset here: CFSE-low proliferating T cells sorted from approximately 6-day pre-transplant mixed lymphocyte reaction (GvH or HvG direction). The V gene is TRBV9, the J gene TRBJ2-3; 7 bases map to TRBD2. CDR3 sequence (DNA): TGTGCCAGCAGTACAGCGGGACCTAACACAGATACGCAGTATTTT. Its protein product is CASSTAGPNTDTQYF.